A single sample is the source of the 19 T cell receptor beta chains below, sequenced in a study of OX40 agonist ivuxolimab in advanced cancers. Sequencing was performed with immunoSEQ multiplex PCR; in TCRdb, only in-frame clones are kept and a portion is missing. The data show 77,000 or so clones, 89% seen once. The sample here was CD4+ or CD8+ T cells sorted from blood, taken in a trial of the OX40 agonist ivuxolimab. The receptors were gathered from an adult with an advanced solid tumor such as melanoma, head and neck, liver or kidney cancer.

The chain has TRBV4-1 and TRBJ2-7, with D tentatively TRBD1 (5 bases). Trimming took 3 bases from V and 0 from J, leaving 18 bases between them. Germline assignment: CDR1 MGHRA and CDR2 YSYEKL. This CDR3 comprises 17 residues. CDR3 region: CASSHPITGPSSYEQYF. CDR3 coding DNA: TGCGCCAGCAGCCACCCGATAACAGGCCCCAGCTCCTACGAGCAGTACTTC.

The gene calls are TRBV5-1 and TRBJ1-2; 9 nucleotides match TRBD1. The germline gives CDR1 SGHRS, CDR2 YFSETQ. The CDR3 sequence is 14 residues long. The V gene end was trimmed by 0 bases and the J gene end by 10 bases; junction bases not matched to a gene: 7. The CDR3 region has the DNA TGCGCCAGCAGCTTGGGGCCGGACAGGGGCGACTACACCTTC. This codes for CASSLGPDRGDYTF.

This clone was found once. V and J are TRBV28 and TRBJ2-7; 7 bases align to TRBD2. Looked up from germline, CDR1 is MDHEN and CDR2 is SYDVKM. J gave up 5 bases and V 6 bases, and 7 bases lay outside the gene matches. The CDR3 runs to 13 residues. The CDR3 sequence: CASSPRAGNEQYF. The CDR3 nucleotides are TGTGCCAGCAGCCCGCGAGCGGGAAACGAGCAGTACTTC.

The chain combines TRBV10-3 with TRBJ2-3; 10 bases fit TRBD1. The CDR3 length is 15 residues. The V segment lost 2 bases and the J segment 3 bases; nucleotides outside the gene matches: 2. Per germline, CDR1 ENHRY and CDR2 SYGVKD. The CDR3 region has the DNA TGTGCCATCAGTGAGAGGGGACAGGGGACAGATACGCAGTATTTT. It encodes CAISERGQGTDTQYF.

This clone was seen once. This chain uses TRBV12-5 with TRBJ2-2, with 14 bases aligning to TRBD2. V gave up 7 bases and J gave up 5 bases; unmatched junction bases: 3. Per the germline V gene, CDR1 is LGHNT and CDR2 is FRNRAP. The CDR3 loop spans 15 amino acids. The CDR3 DNA sequence: TGTGCTAGTGCAGGGACTAGCGGGAGTACCGGGGAGCTGTTTTTT. Protein: CASAGTSGSTGELFF. Looking up the rest from reference TRBV12-5 and TRBJ2-2 gives the full variable domain: DARVTQTPRHKVTEMGQEVTMRCQPILGHNTVFWYRQTMMQGLELLAYFRNRAPLDDSGMPKDRFSAEMPDATLATLKIQPSEPRDSAVYFCASAGTSGSTGELFFGEGSRLTVL.

V and J are TRBV19 and TRBJ1-1; no firm D call. The CDR3 contains 14 residues. Germline CDR1 reads LNHDA; CDR2 reads SQIVND (reference sequence). V was cut by 3 bases and J by 1 base, with 9 bases left in between. The CDR3 DNA reads as TGTGCCAGTAGTATCGTCCCAGGGAACACTGAAGCTTTCTTT. Its protein is CASSIVPGNTEAFF.

This clone was counted once. The J gene is TRBJ2-1, the V gene TRBV2; D ambiguous. The CDR3 is made up of 11 amino acids. Trimming removed 8 bases at V and 3 bases at J, with 5 bases between. Germline CDR1 and CDR2: SNHLY and FYNNEI. The CDR3 loop reads CASYFYNEQFF. CDR3 bases: TGTGCCAGCTATTTCTACAATGAGCAGTTCTTC. Looking up the rest from reference TRBV2 and TRBJ2-1 gives the full variable domain: EPEVTQTPSHQVTQMGQEVILRCVPISNHLYFYWYRQILGQKVEFLVSFYNNEISEKSEIFDDQFSVERPDGSNFTLKIRSTKLEDSAMYFCASYFYNEQFFGPGTRLTVL.

The CDR3 bases are TGTGCCACCAGCAGAGTACAGGGGGCAACAGAGACCCAGTACTTC. As protein: CATSRVQGATETQYF. The chain employs TRBV15 and TRBJ2-5, with 9 bases fitting TRBD1. Germline-derived CDR1 and CDR2 are LNHNV and YYDKDF (reference sequence). The V gene end was trimmed by 1 base and the J gene end by 4 bases; junction bases not matched to a gene: 4. The CDR3 loop spans 15 amino acids.

The chain uses TRBV28 and TRBJ1-1, with D perhaps matching TRBD1 (5 bases). V lost 5 bases to trimming and J lost 0 bases, with 19 bases between them. CDR3 length equals 17 residues. Looked up from germline, CDR1 is MDHEN and CDR2 is SYDVKM. The DNA of the CDR3 is TGTGCCAGCAGTCCAAAAGCTCAACAGGTCATGAACACTGAAGCTTTCTTT. The encoded protein is CASSPKAQQVMNTEAFF. Full variable domain (remainder filled in from reference TRBV28 and TRBJ1-1): DVKVTQSSRYLVKRTGEKVFLECVQDMDHENMFWYRQDPGLGLRLIYFSYDVKMKEKGDIPEGYSVSREKKERFSLILESASTNQTSMYLCASSPKAQQVMNTEAFFGQGTRLTVV.

This clone was seen more than once but under ten times. The rearrangement joins TRBV6-5 to TRBJ1-6; TRBD1 matches at 9 bases. The V segment lost 6 bases and the J segment 9 bases; nucleotides outside the gene matches: 6. Looked up from germline, CDR1 is MNHEY and CDR2 is SVGAGI. The CDR3 length is 14 residues. Written as DNA, the CDR3 is TGTGCCAGCAGGAACAGGGGGCGGAGTTCACCCCTCCACTTT. Protein product: CASRNRGRSSPLHF.

This chain connects TRBV20-1 to TRBJ1-1; TRBD1 might be the D (6 bases). Germline assignment: CDR1 DFQATT and CDR2 SNEGSKA (reference sequence). The CDR3 loop spans 10 amino acids. V shed 6 bases and J shed 6 bases, with 8 bases lying between them. The CDR3 loop reads CSAEGAEAFF. The CDR3 bases are TGCAGTGCCGAGGGGGCTGAAGCTTTCTTT.

This chain joins TRBV5-4 and TRBJ2-1; D assignment may be TRBD1 or TRBD2 (5 bases each). The CDR3 sequence is 15 residues long. Germline assignment: CDR1 SGHNT and CDR2 YYREEE (reference sequence). V dropped 1 base and J dropped 6 bases, with 14 bases sitting between them. Here the CDR3 reads CASSLPGRRVNEQFF. For the CDR3, the DNA is TGTGCCAGCAGCTTGCCGGGACGGAGAGTCAATGAGCAGTTCTTC.

The V and J genes are TRBV2 and TRBJ2-7; D gene uncertain. Germline loops: CDR1 SNHLY, CDR2 FYNNEI. The V end was cut by 4 bases, the J end by 3 bases, with 10 bases between. The CDR3 consists of 13 residues. The CDR3, as DNA: TGTGCCAGCAGTGCCCTAGAGTTCTACGAGCAGTACTTC. Its translation is CASSALEFYEQYF.

The chain carries TRBV10-3 and TRBJ2-3; unclear D gene. From germline, CDR1 is ENHRY and CDR2 SYGVKD. The CDR3 loop spans 11 amino acids. Trimming removed 8 bases at V and 5 bases at J, with 8 bases between. The CDR3 here is CAIAKGDTQYF. The DNA for the CDR3 is TGTGCCATCGCAAAGGGAGATACGCAGTATTTT.

This sequence joins TRBV4-2 and TRBJ2-7; 11 bases are a match to TRBD2. The CDR3 totals 18 residues. J lost 0 bases, V lost 0 bases, and 7 bases had no gene match. Looked up from germline, CDR1 is LGHNA and CDR2 is YNFKEQ. Written as DNA, the CDR3 is TGTGCCAGCAGCCAAGATCCTAGCGGGGGGTTTAACTCCTACGAGCAGTACTTC. Protein sequence: CASSQDPSGGFNSYEQYF.

This rearrangement joins TRBV19 to TRBJ1-4, with D perhaps TRBD1 (6 bases). The germline V gene has CDR1 LNHDA and CDR2 SQIVND (reference sequence). The CDR3 loop spans 16 amino acids. V shed 3 bases and J shed 7 bases, with 18 bases lying between them. The CDR3 nucleotides read TGTGCCAGTAGTATGGACAGATTAGGGATCGGTGAAAAACTGTTTTTT. Translating it yields CASSMDRLGIGEKLFF.

The chain carries TRBV11-2 and TRBJ2-4; perhaps TRBD1 as D (5 bases). The CDR3 loop spans 14 amino acids. Germline loops: CDR1 SGHAT, CDR2 FQNNGV. Trimming took off 6 bases at V and 4 bases at J, with 13 bases between the two ends. The CDR3 nucleotides are TGTGCCAGCAGACCTACAGGCTTAAAAAACATTCAGTACTTC. This sequence encodes CASRPTGLKNIQYF.

The rearrangement links TRBV28 to TRBJ1-3; D perhaps matches TRBD1 (5 bases). The V gene lost 8 bases and the J gene lost 2 bases, with 19 bases spanning the gap. The CDR3 runs 16 residues. CDR1 and CDR2 (germline): MDHEN, SYDVKM. CDR3 region: CASSLATRGTGNTIYF. The CDR3 bases are TGTGCCAGCTCCCTTGCTACCCGGGGCACTGGAAACACCATATATTTT. The full variable domain, with the rest looked up from reference TRBV28 and TRBJ1-3, is DVKVTQSSRYLVKRTGEKVFLECVQDMDHENMFWYRQDPGLGLRLIYFSYDVKMKEKGDIPEGYSVSREKKERFSLILESASTNQTSMYLCASSLATRGTGNTIYFGEGSWLTVV.

This chain connects TRBV27 to TRBJ1-5; D gene unclear. V gave up 3 bases and J gave up 3 bases, with 6 bases separating them. This CDR3 is 13 amino acids long. Germline CDR1 is MNHEY and CDR2 is SMNVEV (reference sequence). CDR3 in amino acids: CASSFSVNQPQHF. The CDR3 DNA follows: TGTGCCAGCAGTTTCTCAGTCAATCAGCCCCAGCATTTT.